This T cell receptor beta chain was identified during a study of blood T cells in healthy people across ages. General study findings and limits: Changes in expanded clonotypes were possibly confounded, as the CMV status of donors was unknown.

Unmatched junction bases numbered 1, after V lost 4 bases and J lost 0 bases. The CDR3 has 15 residues. Germline V CDR1 and CDR2: ENHRY, SYGVKD. Primers used in a second PCR of about 7 to 12 cycles were a sample-barcoded 5' primer and a J-beta primer mix. Template switching added a 12-random-nucleotide identifier to every cDNA molecule. TCRdb itself ran the 5' RACE reads through MiXCR, one entry per CDR3 protein. The top ten hold more than 6% of the sample, which has about 1.7 million distinct CDR3 sequences, 28% seen once. Details on this clonotype: The antigen is not known.

The individuals who served as donors were healthy Caucasians living in Russia, aged about 6 to 100. Each donor gave ten milliliters of peripheral blood. The source of this sequence is a woman in her twenties or thirties in good health. The specimen was blood. V is TRBV10-3 and J is TRBJ2-3; 10 bases are shared with TRBD1. This CDR3 is CAISGGQGSTDTQYF. The DNA for the CDR3 is TGTGCCATCAGTGGGGGACAGGGGAGCACAGATACGCAGTATTTT.